The T cell receptor beta chain described here comes from a study of blood T cell repertoires in COVID-19. The wider study: The study drew acute and convalescent COVID-19 samples from the United States, Italy and Spain.

This CDR3 has 14 residues. Germline CDR1 SGHTA, CDR2 FQGNSA. J gave up 6 bases and V 3 bases, and 2 bases lay outside the gene matches. TCRdb's table, derived via immunoSEQ multiplex PCR, lists solely in-frame clones and lacks some. The sample consists of just over 250,000 clones, about nine tenths of them appearing once. For this clone: Other DNA sequences in this sample translate to the same CDR3.

A Seattle source enrolled patients during active infection and followed them longitudinally. This chain uses TRBV7-2 with TRBJ1-6; the match to TRBD1 covers 7 bases. This clonotype was obtained from a young adult with COVID-19, enrolled during active disease. Material: peripheral blood. DNA for the CDR3: TGTGCCAGCAGCTTCAGACAGGGTAATTCACCCCTCCACTTT. Residues: CASSFRQGNSPLHF.